Sequencing of this T cell receptor (beta chain) was carried out in a study of Ad26.COV2.S vaccination and SARS-CoV-2 variants. At the level of the study: Intramuscular Ad26.COV2.S doses were given once or twice, 56 days apart. Whole-study findings and limits: Higher spike-specific TCR breadth was found in vaccine recipients than in placebo recipients.

In the case of this clone: Its matching antigen is unknown.

Trimming removed 5 bases at V and 7 bases at J, with 17 bases between. The CDR3 totals 14 residues. Germline V gene data show CDR1 as SGHAT and CDR2 as FQNNGV. TCRdb keeps only in-frame clones here, not all; method: immunoSEQ multiplex PCR. Among hundreds of thousands of clones listed, more than 70% were seen once. Treatment: over 15 received Ad26.COV2.S at low or high dose, single or two shots; roughly five received placebo; per-sample allocation not given. Following the first vaccine or placebo injection, samples were taken on day 63. Boston supplied an adult donor aged 18-55 years. This clonotype was obtained from a person aged 18-60 years who received the Ad26.COV2.S COVID-19 vaccine or a placebo. Source: peripheral blood, taken in a trial of Ad26.COV2.S vaccine versus placebo. The chain joins TRBV11-2 to TRBJ1-1; D is perhaps TRBD1 (6 bases). CDR3 loop: CASSPNSGALEAFF. The CDR3 DNA reads TGTGCCAGCAGCCCAAATTCAGGGGCGCTTGAAGCTTTCTTT.